Listed below are T cell receptor beta chains from one sample, sequenced in a study of pediatric ulcerative colitis. Libraries were prepared by immunoSEQ multiplex PCR; TCRdb keeps only in-frame clonotypes and omits some of them. The sample records under 45,000 clones, 83% being singletons. Sample: blood. Receptors were obtained from a girl aged 5-17 years with moderate ulcerative colitis. CDR3s include the opening cysteine and the closing phenylalanine or tryptophan. D genes are given only for firm matches. Size values are once, few and many counts, or a class for expanded clones, and some rows have none.

V gene: TRBV4-1; J gene: TRBJ1-5; D gene: TRBD1; clone size: few; CDR3 protein: CASSLSYTGGQPQHF; CDR3 DNA: TGCGCCAGCAGCCTCAGTTATACAGGGGGCCAGCCCCAGCATTTT
V gene: TRBV14; J gene: TRBJ1-2; D gene: .; clone size: .; CDR3 protein: CASSPRGRNYGYTF; CDR3 DNA: TGTGCCAGCAGCCCCCGGGGCAGAAACTATGGCTACACCTTC
V gene: TRBV30; J gene: TRBJ1-2; D gene: .; clone size: .; CDR3 protein: CAWSTPLRGNYGYTF; CDR3 DNA: TGTGCCTGGAGTACCCCCCTACGGGGCAACTATGGCTACACCTTC
V gene: TRBV6-5; J gene: TRBJ2-6; D gene: .; clone size: .; CDR3 protein: CASSPLDSGANVLTF; CDR3 DNA: TGTGCCAGCAGCCCACTTGACTCTGGGGCCAACGTCCTGACTTTC
V gene: TRBV5-5; J gene: TRBJ2-3; D gene: .; clone size: .; CDR3 protein: CASSLRGRGADTQYF; CDR3 DNA: TGTGCCAGCAGCTTAAGGGGGAGAGGCGCAGATACGCAGTATTTT
V gene: TRBV19; J gene: TRBJ2-6; D gene: .; clone size: .; CDR3 protein: CASSVTGGANVLTF; CDR3 DNA: TGTGCCAGTAGCGTGACGGGCGGGGCCAACGTCCTGACTTTC
V gene: TRBV7-6; J gene: TRBJ2-1; D gene: .; clone size: .; CDR3 protein: CASSFQLAGTEQFF; CDR3 DNA: TGTGCCAGCAGCTTTCAGCTGGCGGGCACTGAGCAGTTCTTC
V gene: TRBV2; J gene: TRBJ2-7; D gene: TRBD2; clone size: .; CDR3 protein: CASSELAGVLEHEQYF; CDR3 DNA: TGTGCCAGCAGTGAACTAGCGGGAGTCTTGGAACACGAGCAGTACTTC
V gene: TRBV7-9; J gene: TRBJ1-4; D gene: .; clone size: large; CDR3 protein: CASSQRTTRNEKLFF; CDR3 DNA: TGTGCCAGCAGCCAGAGGACAACCAGGAATGAAAAACTGTTTTTT
V gene: TRBV7-8; J gene: TRBJ1-1; D gene: .; clone size: .; CDR3 protein: CASSLDIANTEAFF; CDR3 DNA: TGTGCCAGCAGCTTAGATATAGCGAACACTGAAGCTTTCTTT
V gene: TRBV11-2; J gene: TRBJ2-3; D gene: .; clone size: .; CDR3 protein: CASSLADPNTDTQYF; CDR3 DNA: TGTGCCAGCAGCTTAGCTGACCCTAACACAGATACGCAGTATTTT
V gene: TRBV9; J gene: TRBJ2-1; D gene: TRBD2; clone size: .; CDR3 protein: CASSVEWLAGGSEQFF; CDR3 DNA: TGTGCCAGCAGCGTAGAGTGGCTAGCGGGAGGGTCTGAGCAGTTCTTC